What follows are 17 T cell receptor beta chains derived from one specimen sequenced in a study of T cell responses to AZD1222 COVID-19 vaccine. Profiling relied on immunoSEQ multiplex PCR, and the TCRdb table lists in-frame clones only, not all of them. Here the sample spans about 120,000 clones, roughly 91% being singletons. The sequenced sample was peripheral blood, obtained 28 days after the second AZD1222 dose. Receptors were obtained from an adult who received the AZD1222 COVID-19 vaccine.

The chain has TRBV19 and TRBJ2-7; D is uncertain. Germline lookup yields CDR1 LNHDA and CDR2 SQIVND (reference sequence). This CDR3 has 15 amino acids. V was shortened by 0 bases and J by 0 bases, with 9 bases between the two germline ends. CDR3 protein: CASSIENTGSYEQYF. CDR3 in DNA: TGTGCCAGTAGTATAGAAAATACGGGCTCCTACGAGCAGTACTTC.

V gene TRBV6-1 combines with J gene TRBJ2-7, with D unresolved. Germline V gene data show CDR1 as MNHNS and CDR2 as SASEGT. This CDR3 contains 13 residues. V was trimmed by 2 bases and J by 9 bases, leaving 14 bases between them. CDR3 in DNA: TGTGCCAGCAGTGAATGGCTGGTTCTCGGGCAGTACTTC. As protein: CASSEWLVLGQYF.

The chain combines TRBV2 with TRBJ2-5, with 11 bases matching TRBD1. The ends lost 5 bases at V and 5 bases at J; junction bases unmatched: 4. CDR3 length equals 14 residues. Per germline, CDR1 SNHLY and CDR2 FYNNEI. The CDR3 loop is CASSRDRGGETQYF. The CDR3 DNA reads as TGTGCCAGCAGTAGGGACAGGGGGGGGGAGACCCAGTACTTC.

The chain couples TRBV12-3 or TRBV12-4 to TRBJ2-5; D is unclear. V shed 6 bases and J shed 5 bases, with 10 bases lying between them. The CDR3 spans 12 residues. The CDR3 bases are TGTGCCAGCAGGGGGTATGGGGAGACCCAGTACTTC. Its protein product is CASRGYGETQYF.

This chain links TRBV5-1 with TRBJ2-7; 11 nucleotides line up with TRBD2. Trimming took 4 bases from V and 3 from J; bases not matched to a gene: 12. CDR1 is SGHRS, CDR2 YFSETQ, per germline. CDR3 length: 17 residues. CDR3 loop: CASSQVASGGMFYEQYF. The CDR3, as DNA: TGCGCCAGCAGCCAGGTAGCTAGCGGGGGGATGTTCTACGAGCAGTACTTC.

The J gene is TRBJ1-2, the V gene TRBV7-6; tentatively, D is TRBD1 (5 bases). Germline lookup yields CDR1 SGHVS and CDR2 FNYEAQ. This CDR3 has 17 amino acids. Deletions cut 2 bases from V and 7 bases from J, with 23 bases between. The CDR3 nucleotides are TGTGCCAGCAGCTTATTACAAGGCTTCCGGGCAGGGAGTGGCTACACCTTC. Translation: CASSLLQGFRAGSGYTF.

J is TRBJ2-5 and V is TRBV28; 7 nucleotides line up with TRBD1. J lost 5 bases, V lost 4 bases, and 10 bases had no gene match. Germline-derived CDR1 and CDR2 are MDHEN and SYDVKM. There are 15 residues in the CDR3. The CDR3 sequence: CASSSPGQVRETQYF. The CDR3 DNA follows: TGTGCCAGCAGTTCTCCCGGACAGGTTAGGGAGACCCAGTACTTC.

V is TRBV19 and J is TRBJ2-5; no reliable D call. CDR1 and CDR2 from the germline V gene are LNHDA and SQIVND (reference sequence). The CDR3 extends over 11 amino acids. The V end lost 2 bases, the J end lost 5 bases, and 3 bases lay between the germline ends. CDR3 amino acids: CASSIRETQYF. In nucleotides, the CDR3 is TGTGCCAGTAGTATACGGGAGACCCAGTACTTC.

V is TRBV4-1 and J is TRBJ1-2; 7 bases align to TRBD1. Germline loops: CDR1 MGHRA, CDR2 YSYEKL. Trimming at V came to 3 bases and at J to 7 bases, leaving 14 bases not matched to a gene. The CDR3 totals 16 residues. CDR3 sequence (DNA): TGCGCCAGCAGCCAGGTAGGGGGACAGCGAGGAAGTGGCTACACCTTC. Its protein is CASSQVGGQRGSGYTF.

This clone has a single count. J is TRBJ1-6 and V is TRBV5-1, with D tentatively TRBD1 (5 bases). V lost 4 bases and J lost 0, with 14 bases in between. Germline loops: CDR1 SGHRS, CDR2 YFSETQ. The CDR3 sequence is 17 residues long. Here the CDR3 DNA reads TGCGCCAGCAGCCTTCAGTCCCAGGGCTCCTATAATTCACCCCTCCACTTT. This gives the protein CASSLQSQGSYNSPLHF. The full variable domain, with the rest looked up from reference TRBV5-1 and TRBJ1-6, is KAGVTQTPRYLIKTRGQQVTLSCSPISGHRSVSWYQQTPGQGLQFLFEYFSETQRNKGNFPGRFSGRQFSNSRSEMNVSTLELGDSALYLCASSLQSQGSYNSPLHFGNGTRLTVT.

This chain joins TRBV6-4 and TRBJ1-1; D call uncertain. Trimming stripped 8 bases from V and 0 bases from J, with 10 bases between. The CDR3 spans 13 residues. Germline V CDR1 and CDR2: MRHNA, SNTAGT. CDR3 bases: TGTGCCAGCTCCCGAACACTGAACACTGAAGCTTTCTTT. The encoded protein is CASSRTLNTEAFF.

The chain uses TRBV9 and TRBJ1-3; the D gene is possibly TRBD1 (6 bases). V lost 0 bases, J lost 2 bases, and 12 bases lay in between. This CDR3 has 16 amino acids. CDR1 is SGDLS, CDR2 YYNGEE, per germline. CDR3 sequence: CASSVDLGAPGNTIYF. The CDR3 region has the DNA TGTGCCAGCAGCGTAGATCTGGGGGCGCCTGGAAACACCATATATTTT.

For the CDR3, the DNA is TGTGCCAGCAGTTCCGGCCGGGGGGCTCCCTCCTACGAGCAGTACTTC. Translating gives CASSSGRGAPSYEQYF. The chain employs TRBV6-5 and TRBJ2-7, with D tentatively TRBD2 (7 bases). V lost 4 bases to trimming and J lost 0 bases, with 16 bases between them. Per the germline V gene, CDR1 is MNHEY and CDR2 is SVGAGI. The CDR3 runs 16 residues.

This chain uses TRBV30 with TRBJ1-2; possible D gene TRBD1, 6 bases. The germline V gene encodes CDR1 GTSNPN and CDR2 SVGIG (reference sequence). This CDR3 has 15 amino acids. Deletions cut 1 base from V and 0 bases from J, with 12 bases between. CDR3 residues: CAWSAGTPANYGYTF. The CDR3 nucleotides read TGTGCCTGGAGTGCCGGGACACCAGCTAACTATGGCTACACCTTC.

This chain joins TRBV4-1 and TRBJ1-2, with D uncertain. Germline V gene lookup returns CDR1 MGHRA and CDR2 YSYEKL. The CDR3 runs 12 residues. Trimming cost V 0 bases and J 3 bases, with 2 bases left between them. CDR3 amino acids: CASSQDDYGYTF. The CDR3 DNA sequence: TGCGCCAGCAGCCAAGACGACTATGGCTACACCTTC.

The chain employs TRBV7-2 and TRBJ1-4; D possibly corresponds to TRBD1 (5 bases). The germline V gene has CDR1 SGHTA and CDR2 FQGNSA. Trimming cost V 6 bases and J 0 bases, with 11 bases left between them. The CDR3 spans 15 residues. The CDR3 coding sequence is TGTGCCAGCAGGAATCCGGGGGCAACTAATGAAAAACTGTTTTTT. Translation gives CASRNPGATNEKLFF.

The CDR3 DNA follows: TGTGCCAGCAGCCAAGTTCGCGGAGGGTGGACGACGTCAACTAATGAAAAACTGTTTTTT. It translates to CASSQVRGGWTTSTNEKLFF. V is TRBV4-2 and J is TRBJ1-4; D unresolved. Trimming took off 1 base at V and 0 bases at J, with 21 bases between the two ends. CDR3 length equals 20 residues. CDR1 is LGHNA, CDR2 YNFKEQ, per germline.